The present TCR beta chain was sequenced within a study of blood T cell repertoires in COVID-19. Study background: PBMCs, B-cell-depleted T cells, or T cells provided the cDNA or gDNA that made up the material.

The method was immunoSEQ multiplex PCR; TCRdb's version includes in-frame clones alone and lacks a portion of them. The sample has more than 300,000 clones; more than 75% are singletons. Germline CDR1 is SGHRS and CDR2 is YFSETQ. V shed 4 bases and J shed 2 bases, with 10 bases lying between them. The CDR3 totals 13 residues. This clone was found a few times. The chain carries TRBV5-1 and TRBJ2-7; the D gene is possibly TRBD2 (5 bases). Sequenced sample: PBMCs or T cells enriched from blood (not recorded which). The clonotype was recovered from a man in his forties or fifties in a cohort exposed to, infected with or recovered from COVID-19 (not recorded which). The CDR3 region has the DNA TGCGCCAGCAGCGAAGGACTTACCTACGAGCAGTACTTC. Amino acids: CASSEGLTYEQYF.